Below, 27 T cell receptor beta chains from the same sample are listed, as sequenced in a study of beta chain features in type 1 diabetes. Study-wide points: Across all four CD4+ subsets, people with type 1 diabetes showed modestly shorter TCRB CDR3s.

Which antigens these TCRs recognize remains unknown. Every isolated RNA sample was fully reverse transcribed, so sequencing captured expressed TCRB transcripts. Data came from immunoSEQ multiplex PCR; TCRdb stores just in-frame clones and leaves some out. The sample consists of hundreds of thousands of clones, around 15% of them appearing once. The sample consisted of naive CD4+ T cells from blood. Receptors originate from a man between 18 and 35 years old with type 1 diabetes.

This chain joins TRBV19 and TRBJ2-2; the match to TRBD2 covers 11 bases. The germline V gene encodes CDR1 LNHDA and CDR2 SQIVND (reference sequence). Trimming cost V 4 bases and J 5 bases; bases outside gene matches: 3. The CDR3 is 15 residues long. The CDR3 sequence is CASSKLAGVTGELFF. CDR3 DNA: TGTGCCAGTAGTAAACTAGCGGGAGTAACCGGGGAGCTGTTTTTT.

The sample holds a few counts of this clone. V gene TRBV27 combines with J gene TRBJ1-1; 8 nucleotides agree with TRBD1. The CDR3 has 17 amino acids. The J segment lost 5 bases and the V segment lost 0 bases, leaving 11 bases of the junction unmatched. CDR1 is MNHEY, CDR2 SMNVEV, per germline (reference sequence). The CDR3 bases are TGTGCCAGCAGTTTATCGGTCACAGGGGGTTATGGAACTGAAGCTTTCTTT. This translates into CASSLSVTGGYGTEAFF.

The J gene is TRBJ2-5, the V gene TRBV7-2, with a possible D match to TRBD1 (6 bases). Between the trimmed V and J ends, which lost 0 bases and 4 bases, there was a span of 18 bases. Germline V CDR1 and CDR2: SGHTA, FQGNSA. The length of the CDR3 is 17 residues. The CDR3 protein is CASSLATGRGVRETQYF. CDR3 coding DNA: TGTGCCAGCAGCTTAGCGACGGGCAGGGGAGTGAGAGAGACCCAGTACTTC.

The chain joins TRBV30 to TRBJ2-3; maybe TRBD1 (6 bases). Germline V gene lookup returns CDR1 GTSNPN and CDR2 SVGIG (reference sequence). This CDR3 contains 16 residues. V was cut by 7 bases and J by 0 bases, with 20 bases left in between. The chain's CDR3 is CASASETGLSTDTQYF. CDR3 bases: TGTGCCTCCGCCTCCGAGACAGGCCTAAGCACAGATACGCAGTATTTT.

CDR3 bases: TGTGCCAGCAATTTGAGACTTCTCCCGGTGGGGGAGCTGTTTTTT. It codes for CASNLRLLPVGELFF. This sequence joins TRBV2 and TRBJ2-2; D is unclear. This CDR3 has 15 amino acids. CDR1 is SNHLY and CDR2 is FYNNEI in the germline V gene. V was trimmed by 7 bases and J by 8 bases, leaving 20 bases between them.

In this sample, this clone turned up a few times. The chain employs TRBV30 and TRBJ2-7; weak D call: TRBD1 (5 bases). Germline loops: CDR1 GTSNPN, CDR2 SVGIG (reference sequence). V lost 1 base, J lost 2 bases, and 9 bases lay in between. CDR3 size: 13 residues. CDR3 sequence (DNA): TGTGCCTGGAGTGCGGCAGGGCCCTACGAGCAGTACTTC. It is translated as CAWSAAGPYEQYF.

The V call is TRBV4-3, the J call TRBJ1-6; no definite D call. Germline V lookup: CDR1 LGHNA, CDR2 YSLEER. The CDR3 has 14 amino acids. V was trimmed by 0 bases and J by 8 bases, leaving 8 bases between them. In DNA, the CDR3 is TGCGCCAGCAGCCAAGATTCTCCTCATTCACCCCTCCACTTT. Translated, it gives CASSQDSPHSPLHF.

This clone occurred a few times. V usage is TRBV6-6 and J usage is TRBJ2-3; tentative D call: TRBD2 (7 bases). This CDR3 spans 15 amino acids. From germline, CDR1 is MNHNY and CDR2 SVGAGI (reference sequence). Trimming pared 5 bases from V and 4 bases from J, leaving 16 bases between. CDR3 coding DNA: TGTGCCAGCAGTCCCCTAGCGGCAGGGGCAGATACGCAGTATTTT. Translation: CASSPLAAGADTQYF.

This clone appeared a few times. The rearrangement links TRBV11-2 to TRBJ1-1; TRBD1 is a possible D gene (5 bases). Trimming shortened V by 5 bases and J by 10 bases, and 14 bases separated the two germline ends. The germline CDR1 and CDR2 sequences are SGHAT and FQNNGV. This CDR3 is built from 12 residues. CDR3 sequence (DNA): TGTGCCAGCAGCACAGGACCGGGGAGAGCTTTCTTT. This encodes CASSTGPGRAFF.

This chain connects TRBV6-5 to TRBJ2-4, with 8 bases lining up with TRBD1. J gave up 7 bases and V 6 bases, and 8 bases lay outside the gene matches. The CDR3 runs to 14 residues. Germline CDR1 MNHEY, CDR2 SVGAGI. The CDR3 loop reads CASRPPRGRNIQYF. CDR3 DNA: TGTGCCAGCAGGCCCCCCAGGGGGCGGAACATTCAGTACTTC.

This clone was counted between two and nine times. The genes are TRBV9 and TRBJ2-3; D is possibly TRBD1 (5 bases). The CDR3 length is 15 residues. CDR1 and CDR2 from the germline V gene are SGDLS and YYNGEE. Trimming pared 0 bases from V and 0 bases from J, leaving 8 bases between. In nucleotides, the CDR3 is TGTGCCAGCAGCGTAGGAAGGGGAAGCACAGATACGCAGTATTTT. Translated, it gives CASSVGRGSTDTQYF.

This clone was counted only a few times. The V and J genes are TRBV6-5 and TRBJ2-7; no firm D call. The CDR3 has 15 amino acids. The V end was cut by 0 bases, the J end by 7 bases, with 16 bases between. Germline loops: CDR1 MNHEY, CDR2 SVGAGI. The CDR3 DNA reads as TGTGCCAGCAGTTACTCGACGGCAGGTCGTGGGGAGCAGTACTTC. Amino acids: CASSYSTAGRGEQYF.

The chain is built from TRBV10-3 and TRBJ1-2, with 11 bases matching TRBD1. Trimming took 3 bases from V and 2 from J; bases not matched to a gene: 2. The germline CDR1 and CDR2 sequences are ENHRY and SYGVKD. The CDR3 loop spans 15 amino acids. The CDR3 DNA is TGTGCCATCAGTGAAGGGGACAGGGGGAACTATGGCTACACCTTC. Protein: CAISEGDRGNYGYTF.

The chain combines TRBV15 with TRBJ1-2, with D unclear. Deletions cut 3 bases from V and 2 bases from J, with 10 bases between. CDR3 length: 14 amino acids. Germline lookup yields CDR1 LNHNV and CDR2 YYDKDF (reference sequence). This CDR3 reads CATSRGGLNYGYTF. The CDR3 coding sequence is TGTGCCACCAGCAGGGGAGGCCTGAACTATGGCTACACCTTC.

The chain joins TRBV30 to TRBJ1-1; a weak D match, TRBD1 (5 bases). Germline V CDR1 and CDR2: GTSNPN, SVGIG (reference sequence). The V end was cut by 0 bases, the J end by 4 bases, with 9 bases between. CDR3 length: 13 residues. CDR3 sequence: CAWSVRGLTEAFF. As DNA, the CDR3 is TGTGCCTGGAGTGTACGGGGACTCACTGAAGCTTTCTTT.

This clone appeared a few times. The chain is built from TRBV28 and TRBJ2-1; D gene unclear. The V gene lost 6 bases and the J gene lost 5 bases, with 8 bases spanning the gap. Germline values: CDR1 MDHEN, CDR2 SYDVKM. The CDR3 runs to 12 residues. This CDR3 reads CASRSSNNEQFF. The CDR3, as DNA: TGTGCCAGCAGATCCTCGAACAATGAGCAGTTCTTC.

Only a few counts were recorded for this clone. V gene TRBV5-1 combines with J gene TRBJ1-1; D perhaps matches TRBD1 (5 bases). The CDR3 has 13 residues. V lost 4 bases, J lost 4 bases, and 11 bases lay in between. Per the germline V gene, CDR1 is SGHRS and CDR2 is YFSETQ. CDR3 in amino acids: CASSPAGLTEAFF. In DNA, the CDR3 is TGCGCCAGCAGCCCAGCAGGGCTCACTGAAGCTTTCTTT.

On this clone itself: The junction differs from germline at one of its ends, possibly a read error. V and J are TRBV7-9 and TRBJ1-5; D unclear. CDR3 size: 13 residues. The germline CDR1 and CDR2 sequences are SEHNR and FQNEAQ (reference sequence). The CDR3 is CASSLAEAGPQHF. The DNA of the CDR3 is TGTGCCAGCAGCCTAGCAGAAGCCGGCCCCCAGCATTTT.

V and J are TRBV28 and TRBJ2-3; 8 nucleotides line up with TRBD2. The CDR3 loop spans 14 amino acids. With 7 bases clipped from V and 0 bases from J, the junction kept 3 bases outside the gene matches. Germline lookup yields CDR1 MDHEN and CDR2 SYDVKM. CDR3 region: CASTAGGSTDTQYF. Written as DNA, the CDR3 is TGTGCCAGCACTGCGGGGGGCAGCACAGATACGCAGTATTTT.

The CDR3 DNA is TGCAGCGTTGAACGGGGACTAGCGGGAGAAATGGATGAGCAGTTCTTC. This sequence encodes CSVERGLAGEMDEQFF. This chain joins TRBV29-1 and TRBJ2-1; TRBD2 matches at 14 bases. Per the germline V gene, CDR1 is SQVTM and CDR2 is ANQGSEA. This CDR3 is 16 amino acids long. V was clipped by 2 bases and J by 8 bases; unmatched bases: 8.

Only a few counts were recorded for this clone. The rearrangement links TRBV18 to TRBJ2-5, with D possibly TRBD2 on 6 matching bases. The CDR3 contains 16 residues. The ends were cut back, 3 bases at V and 0 bases at J, with 14 bases in the middle. In germline, CDR1 is KGHSH, CDR2 LQKENI. The CDR3 is CASSPLAGRYQETQYF. CDR3 nucleotides: TGTGCCAGCTCACCCTTGGCAGGGAGGTACCAAGAGACCCAGTACTTC.

The genes are TRBV23-1 and TRBJ2-7; D might be TRBD1 (6 bases). TRBV23-1 is noted as an ORF with a role that remains uncertain. V was clipped by 10 bases and J by 5 bases, with 18 bases between them. This CDR3 has 13 amino acids. CDR3 in amino acids: CAIEVGATHEQYF. CDR3 coding DNA: TGCGCCATCGAAGTGGGGGCTACCCACGAGCAGTACTTC.

J is TRBJ2-1 and V is TRBV5-1; a possible D gene is TRBD2 (5 bases). CDR1 is SGHRS and CDR2 is YFSETQ in the germline V gene. The CDR3 runs to 14 residues. V gave up 4 bases and J gave up 3 bases, with 11 bases separating them. The CDR3 region has the DNA TGCGCCAGCAGCCCACCGGGGAACTACAATGAGCAGTTCTTC. It is translated as CASSPPGNYNEQFF.

The rearrangement links TRBV30 to TRBJ1-5; D gene ambiguous. There are 15 residues in the CDR3. Trimming stripped 2 bases from V and 0 bases from J, with 11 bases between. CDR1 is GTSNPN, CDR2 SVGIG, per germline (reference sequence). CDR3 bases: TGTGCCTGGAGTTGGTCCAGTGGTAGCAATCAGCCCCAGCATTTT. This translates into CAWSWSSGSNQPQHF.

The DNA for the CDR3 is TGTGCCTGGAACCCCGGCGGCACCAACTATGGCTACACCTTC. Amino acids: CAWNPGGTNYGYTF. This chain connects TRBV30 to TRBJ1-2; D is uncertain. With 4 bases removed from V and 2 bases from J, the gap between germline ends came to 14 bases. Per the germline V gene, CDR1 is GTSNPN and CDR2 is SVGIG (reference sequence). This CDR3 is 14 amino acids long.

The chain couples TRBV10-3 to TRBJ1-5; D is unresolved. Trimming stripped 2 bases from V and 6 bases from J, with 8 bases between. CDR1 is ENHRY, CDR2 SYGVKD, per germline. CDR3 size: 13 residues. For the CDR3, the DNA is TGTGCCATCAGTGAGGAGCAGGCTCAGCCCCAGCATTTT. This encodes CAISEEQAQPQHF.

Notes on this clone: One end of the junction does not line up with germline, which may come from a read error. This chain links TRBV6-1 with TRBJ2-1; TRBD2 is a possible D gene (6 bases). The CDR3 length is 16 residues. Germline lookup yields CDR1 MNHNS and CDR2 SASEGT. The CDR3 protein is CASSESAGSSSNEQFF. In nucleotides, the CDR3 is TGTGCCAGCAGTGAATCGGCCGGGAGCTCCTCCAATGAGCAGTTCTTC.